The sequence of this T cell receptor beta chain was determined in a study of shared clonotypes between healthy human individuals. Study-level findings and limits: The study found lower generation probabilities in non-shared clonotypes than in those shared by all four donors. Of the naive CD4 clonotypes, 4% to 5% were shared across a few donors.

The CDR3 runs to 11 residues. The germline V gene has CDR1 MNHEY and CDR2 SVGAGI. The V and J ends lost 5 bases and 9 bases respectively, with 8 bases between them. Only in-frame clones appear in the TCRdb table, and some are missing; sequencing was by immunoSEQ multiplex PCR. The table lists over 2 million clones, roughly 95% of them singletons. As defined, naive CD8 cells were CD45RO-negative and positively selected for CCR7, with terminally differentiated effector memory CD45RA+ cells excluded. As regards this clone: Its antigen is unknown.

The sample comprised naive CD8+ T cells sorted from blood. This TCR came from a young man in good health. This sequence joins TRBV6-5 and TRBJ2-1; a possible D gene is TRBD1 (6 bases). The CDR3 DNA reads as TGTGCCAGCAGTACAGGGATTGAGCAGTTCTTC. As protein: CASSTGIEQFF.